This passage covers 30 T cell receptor beta chains from one sample sequenced in a study of technical replicates of blood from a handful of donors. Profiled with immunoSEQ multiplex PCR; TCRdb holds only in-frame clones, not every one. The sample lists about 76,000 clones, 65% to 90% occurring once. Sequencing was done on a sample of PBMCs. Every receptor here comes from a human donor in good health. Some clones in this sample may be carry-over from other donors' samples.

The count of this clone is one. The chain combines TRBV27 with TRBJ2-3; 7 bases are shared with TRBD1. Germline V CDR1 and CDR2: MNHEY, SMNVEV (reference sequence). V dropped 3 bases and J dropped 0; count of bases not matched to a gene: 3. The CDR3 sequence is 15 residues long. The CDR3 DNA reads as TGTGCCAGCAGTTTGACAGGGTTTAGCACAGATACGCAGTATTTT. It encodes CASSLTGFSTDTQYF.

The chain employs TRBV5-1 and TRBJ2-5; no definite D call. With 4 bases removed from V and 2 bases from J, the gap between germline ends came to 6 bases. CDR3 size: 12 residues. Germline V gene lookup returns CDR1 SGHRS and CDR2 YFSETQ. Here the CDR3 DNA reads TGCGCCAGCAGCCGCGAGCAAGAGACCCAGTACTTC. This sequence encodes CASSREQETQYF.

The chain joins TRBV18 to TRBJ2-5; weak D call: TRBD2 (5 bases). The CDR3 covers 13 residues. Germline-derived CDR1 and CDR2 are KGHSH and LQKENI. Trimming took 5 bases from V and 5 from J, leaving 12 bases between them. CDR3 in DNA: TGTGCCAGCTCAATAGCGCCCTACGAGACCCAGTACTTC. Its translation is CASSIAPYETQYF.

The table lists this clone with a count of one. This chain connects TRBV7-6 to TRBJ1-1; TRBD1 might be the D (6 bases). V lost 2 bases, J lost 1 base, and 11 bases lay in between. The CDR3 length is 15 residues. Germline values: CDR1 SGHVS, CDR2 FNYEAQ. The CDR3 here is CASSLNTGRNTEAFF. The CDR3 DNA is TGTGCCAGCAGCTTAAATACAGGGCGGAACACTGAAGCTTTCTTT.

This chain joins TRBV7-9 and TRBJ1-2, with 8 bases aligning to TRBD1. Germline trimming cut 0 bases from V and 4 bases from J; bases unmatched to any gene: 4. Germline CDR1 SEHNR, CDR2 FQNEAQ (reference sequence). CDR3 size: 15 residues. As DNA, the CDR3 is TGTGCCAGCAGCTTAGCACGTGACAGGGGCTATGGCTACACCTTC. Its translation is CASSLARDRGYGYTF.

This clone was recorded only once. The rearrangement uses TRBV7-2 and TRBJ1-5; 9 positions agree with TRBD1. Germline CDR1 and CDR2: SGHTA and FQGNSA. V trimming: 4 bases; J trimming: 3 bases; junction bases outside the gene matches: 4. The CDR3 contains 15 residues. As DNA, the CDR3 is TGTGCCAGCAGCTCCGGGACAGGGTTCAATCAGCCCCAGCATTTT. It encodes CASSSGTGFNQPQHF. Filled out from reference TRBV7-2 and TRBJ1-5, the complete variable domain reads GAGVSQSPSNKVTEKGKDVELRCDPISGHTALYWYRQSLGQGLEFLIYFQGNSAPDKSGLPSDRFSAERTGGSVSTLTIQRTQQEDSAVYLCASSSGTGFNQPQHFGDGTRLSIL.

This clone is a singleton in its sample. The chain uses TRBV13 and TRBJ2-1; 13 nucleotides line up with TRBD2. Losses at the gene ends were 4 bases for V and 10 bases for J; bases not matched to a gene: 22. CDR1 and CDR2 (germline): PRHDT, FYEKMQ (reference sequence). The CDR3 is made up of 20 amino acids. CDR3 region: CASSSPRTSGGIGRHREQFF. CDR3 coding DNA: TGTGCCAGCAGCTCCCCCCGGACTAGCGGGGGAATTGGCCGACACAGGGAGCAGTTCTTC.

In its sample, this clone was seen once. J is TRBJ2-3 and V is TRBV28; TRBD1 matches 9 bases. This CDR3 is 18 amino acids long. Germline V gene lookup returns CDR1 MDHEN and CDR2 SYDVKM. J gave up 2 bases and V 5 bases, and 14 bases lay outside the gene matches. The CDR3 protein is CASSTPFSTGGDTDTQYF. The CDR3 DNA reads TGTGCCAGCAGTACTCCCTTCTCGACAGGGGGGGACACAGATACGCAGTATTTT.

J is TRBJ2-7 and V is TRBV5-1; no clear D gene. The V gene lost 4 bases and the J gene lost 4 bases, with 12 bases spanning the gap. The CDR3 sequence is 13 residues long. The germline V gene encodes CDR1 SGHRS and CDR2 YFSETQ. In nucleotides, the CDR3 is TGCGCCAGCAGCCCGGAGAGACCTTACGAGCAGTACTTC. The encoded protein is CASSPERPYEQYF.

The chain's CDR3 is CAWGLGQEKLFF. Here the CDR3 DNA reads TGTGCCTGGGGACTCGGTCAGGAAAAACTGTTTTTT. The V and J genes are TRBV30 and TRBJ1-4; the D is unclear. V gave up 5 bases and J gave up 8 bases, with 12 bases separating them. CDR1 is GTSNPN, CDR2 SVGIG, per germline (reference sequence). The CDR3 is made up of 12 amino acids.

The chain's CDR3 is CASSQDPPGGNTEAFF. CDR3 sequence (DNA): TGTGCCAGCAGCCAAGATCCTCCGGGGGGGAACACTGAAGCTTTCTTT. This rearrangement joins TRBV4-2 to TRBJ1-1; tentatively, D is TRBD1 (5 bases). Germline values: CDR1 LGHNA, CDR2 YNFKEQ. V gave up 0 bases and J gave up 1 base, with 12 bases separating them. The CDR3 spans 16 residues.

The rearrangement joins TRBV11-2 to TRBJ1-1, with 7 bases identical to TRBD1. Losses at the gene ends were 5 bases for V and 8 bases for J; bases not matched to a gene: 5. CDR3 length: 12 residues. Germline V gene lookup returns CDR1 SGHAT and CDR2 FQNNGV. This CDR3 reads CASSMTGREAFF. The CDR3 bases are TGTGCCAGCAGCATGACAGGGAGGGAAGCTTTCTTT. Supplemented by reference TRBV11-2 and TRBJ1-1, the full variable domain reads EAGVAQSPRYKIIEKRQSVAFWCNPISGHATLYWYQQILGQGPKLLIQFQNNGVVDDSQLPKDRFSAERLKGVDSTLKIQPAKLEDSAVYLCASSMTGREAFFGQGTRLTVV.

The rearrangement uses TRBV29-1 and TRBJ1-1, with D unclear. The CDR3 spans 14 residues. Trimming left V 5 bases short and J 1 base short, with 14 bases between. Germline V gene lookup returns CDR1 SQVTM and CDR2 ANQGSEA. CDR3 sequence (DNA): TGCAGCGTTCTGACTAGGTTCACGAACACTGAAGCTTTCTTT. This translates into CSVLTRFTNTEAFF.

The genes are TRBV5-1 and TRBJ2-7, with TRBD2 matching 9 bases. CDR3 length: 14 amino acids. Trimming cost V 1 base and J 2 bases; bases outside gene matches: 1. Germline CDR1 is SGHRS and CDR2 is YFSETQ. The CDR3 here is CASSLSGGTYEQYF. DNA of the CDR3: TGCGCCAGCAGCTTGAGCGGGGGGACCTACGAGCAGTACTTC.

Regarding this clone: Sequence at one end of the junction differs from germline and may be a read error. The V gene is TRBV30, the J gene TRBJ1-1, with D possibly matching TRBD1 (6 bases). Per germline, CDR1 GTSNPN and CDR2 SVGIG (reference sequence). There are 14 residues in the CDR3. The CDR3 bases are TGTGCCTGGAGCCGTGCAGGGGTGCGAACTGGAGCTTTCTTT. As protein: CAWSRAGVRTGAFF.

The CDR3, as DNA: TGCAGCGTTGAGGGACTCCTTGACGGAGCCTACGAGCAGTACTTC. It encodes CSVEGLLDGAYEQYF. This sequence joins TRBV29-1 and TRBJ2-7, with D perhaps TRBD2 (6 bases). V lost 3 bases and J lost 2, with 17 bases in between. The CDR3 has 15 amino acids. Germline CDR1 is SQVTM and CDR2 is ANQGSEA.

The chain is built from TRBV29-1 and TRBJ1-1; 8 bases match TRBD1. Germline V gene lookup returns CDR1 SQVTM and CDR2 ANQGSEA. Germline trimming cut 7 bases from V and 1 base from J; bases unmatched to any gene: 5. This CDR3 region has 13 residues. The CDR3 DNA follows: TGCAGCGCTACGACAGGGGCGAACACTGAAGCTTTCTTT. This codes for CSATTGANTEAFF.

V is TRBV27 and J is TRBJ2-7; D is perhaps TRBD2 (5 bases). The CDR3 loop spans 14 amino acids. The V end lost 6 bases, the J end lost 2 bases, and 14 bases lay between the germline ends. The germline CDR1 and CDR2 sequences are MNHEY and SMNVEV (reference sequence). CDR3 coding DNA: TGTGCCAGCAGGGGTCCGGGAAGCACCTACGAGCAGTACTTC. It encodes CASRGPGSTYEQYF.

The chain employs TRBV5-6 and TRBJ2-3; D is undetermined. The CDR3 extends over 11 amino acids. Per the germline V gene, CDR1 is SGHDT and CDR2 is YYEEEE. The ends were cut back, 2 bases at V and 6 bases at J, with 4 bases in the middle. CDR3 sequence reads: CASSFADTQYF. DNA for the CDR3: TGTGCCAGCAGCTTCGCGGATACGCAGTATTTT. The full variable domain, in which reference TRBV5-6 and TRBJ2-3 provide the parts outside the CDR3, is DAGVTQSPTHLIKTRGQQVTLRCSPKSGHDTVSWYQQALGQGPQFIFQYYEEEERQRGNFPDRFSGHQFPNYSSELNVNALLLGDSALYLCASSFADTQYFGPGTRLTVL.

The chain has TRBV10-3 and TRBJ1-2; D not resolved. The germline V and J ends were trimmed by 8 bases and 7 bases, with 11 bases remaining between them. Germline V gene data show CDR1 as ENHRY and CDR2 as SYGVKD. The CDR3 spans 11 residues. The CDR3 here is CAISPGRGYTF. The DNA of the CDR3 is TGTGCCATCTCCCCCGGTCGTGGCTACACCTTC.

The rearrangement joins TRBV6-5 to TRBJ2-1; 14 nucleotides match TRBD2. V lost 10 bases and J lost 4; bases outside the gene matches: 3. The germline CDR1 and CDR2 sequences are MNHEY and SVGAGI. The CDR3 runs 14 residues. In DNA, the CDR3 is TGTGCCACCGGACTAGCGGGAGGATACAATGAGCAGTTCTTC. This translates into CATGLAGGYNEQFF.

Details on this clone: Additional DNA sequences in this sample encode the identical CDR3. V is TRBV4-1 and J is TRBJ1-3; a possible D gene is TRBD1 (5 bases). Germline V gene lookup returns CDR1 MGHRA and CDR2 YSYEKL. The length of the CDR3 is 17 residues. Trimming pared 1 base from V and 0 bases from J, leaving 13 bases between. CDR3 in amino acids: CASSQAPPGNSGNTIYF. The CDR3 DNA reads TGCGCCAGCAGCCAAGCACCCCCAGGGAACTCTGGAAACACCATATATTTT.

The chain is built from TRBV27 and TRBJ2-7; tentative D call: TRBD1 (6 bases). V was trimmed by 0 bases and J by 4 bases, leaving 10 bases between them. The germline CDR1 and CDR2 sequences are MNHEY and SMNVEV (reference sequence). The CDR3 totals 14 residues. For the CDR3, the DNA is TGTGCCAGCAGTTTATCCAGGGGTCTGTACGAGCAGTACTTC. The encoded protein is CASSLSRGLYEQYF.

The rearrangement uses TRBV11-2 and TRBJ2-7; TRBD2 matches 7 bases. The CDR3 totals 15 residues. V trimming: 5 bases; J trimming: 0 bases; junction bases outside the gene matches: 7. Germline values: CDR1 SGHAT, CDR2 FQNNGV. The CDR3: CASSHTGLVSYEQYF. CDR3 DNA sequence: TGTGCCAGCAGCCACACAGGACTAGTCTCCTACGAGCAGTACTTC.

This clone occurred a few times. The chain joins TRBV6-7 to TRBJ2-5, with 8 positions matching TRBD2. TRBV6-7 is recorded as an ORF, its role being uncertain. The CDR3 has 21 amino acids. V was pared by 7 bases and J by 5 bases, with 30 bases of the junction left unmatched. CDR3 loop: CASNSLGQSALAVLWWETQYF. CDR3 sequence (DNA): TGTGCCAGCAACTCTTTGGGACAATCGGCACTAGCGGTTCTCTGGTGGGAGACCCAGTACTTC.

This clone came up once. The rearrangement joins TRBV7-2 to TRBJ2-5; 8 nucleotides line up with TRBD2. CDR3 size: 13 residues. CDR1 is SGHTA and CDR2 is FQGNSA in the germline V gene. With 5 bases clipped from V and 4 bases from J, the junction kept 3 bases outside the gene matches. The CDR3 is CASSPGLGETQYF. The CDR3 DNA reads as TGTGCCAGCAGCCCGGGACTAGGAGAGACCCAGTACTTC.

This clone was detected a few times. The CDR3 protein is CASSLMGEGRGYTF. The CDR3 region has the DNA TGTGCCAGCAGCTTGATGGGAGAGGGTCGGGGCTACACCTTC. The chain couples TRBV7-9 to TRBJ1-2; D gene uncertain. The CDR3 totals 14 residues. Trimming took 3 bases from V and 8 from J, leaving 16 bases between them. CDR1 SEHNR and CDR2 FQNEAQ come from the germline V gene (reference sequence). Looking up the rest from reference TRBV7-9 and TRBJ1-2 gives the full variable domain: DTGVSQNPRHKITKRGQNVTFRCDPISEHNRLYWYRQTLGQGPEFLTYFQNEAQLEKSRLLSDRFSAERPKGSFSTLEIQRTEQGDSAMYLCASSLMGEGRGYTFGSGTRLTVV.

This sequence joins TRBV5-5 and TRBJ1-3, with D possibly TRBD1 on 5 matching bases. Germline loops: CDR1 SGHKS, CDR2 YYEKEE (reference sequence). The length of the CDR3 is 16 residues. Trimming took 1 base from V and 0 from J, leaving 11 bases between them. CDR3 amino acids: CASSLRTGGSGNTIYF. CDR3 nucleotide sequence: TGTGCCAGCAGCTTGCGTACGGGGGGCTCTGGAAACACCATATATTTT.

The rearrangement uses TRBV7-2 and TRBJ2-7; 7 bases line up with TRBD2. Germline V gene data show CDR1 as SGHTA and CDR2 as FQGNSA. V dropped 5 bases and J dropped 3; count of bases not matched to a gene: 4. This CDR3 has 13 amino acids. CDR3: CASSPASGYEQYF. In nucleotides, the CDR3 is TGTGCCAGCAGCCCCGCTAGCGGCTACGAGCAGTACTTC.

This clone has a single count. The chain combines TRBV5-1 with TRBJ2-1; TRBD1 agrees at 9 bases. The CDR3 covers 16 residues. Trimming took 2 bases from V and 4 from J; bases not matched to a gene: 7. Germline CDR1 is SGHRS and CDR2 is YFSETQ. The CDR3: CASSLRGTGIYNEQFF. In DNA form, the CDR3 reads TGCGCCAGCAGCTTACGAGGGACAGGGATTTACAATGAGCAGTTCTTC. The complete variable domain, with remaining parts taken from reference TRBV5-1 and TRBJ2-1, reads KAGVTQTPRYLIKTRGQQVTLSCSPISGHRSVSWYQQTPGQGLQFLFEYFSETQRNKGNFPGRFSGRQFSNSRSEMNVSTLELGDSALYLCASSLRGTGIYNEQFFGPGTRLTVL.